This T cell receptor beta chain emerged from a study of CD8+ T cells in alopecia areata. Study observations and caveats: Relative to mice, TCR sharing across patients was less clear, a difference possibly HLA-related.

With respect to this clone: Antigen unknown.

The V end was cut by 1 base, the J end by 6 bases, with 10 bases between. This CDR3 region has 14 residues. Germline values: CDR1 MGHDK, CDR2 SYGVNS. Isolated RNA was reverse transcribed into cDNA used as the sequencing template. Libraries were prepared by immunoSEQ multiplex PCR; TCRdb keeps only in-frame clonotypes and omits some of them. Found here are more than 200,000 clones, 67% of them singletons; the top ten hold around 1.2%. Obtained from alopecia areata patients were lesional scalp punch biopsies along with peripheral blood. The chain couples TRBV25-1 to TRBJ1-5; D possibly corresponds to TRBD1 (6 bases). The source of this sequence is a human donor with alopecia areata. The material sequenced was CD4+ T cells sorted from blood, taken at week 0. CDR3 nucleotides: TGTGCCAGCAGTGAATCAGGGGCTGGTCAGCCCCAGCATTTT. Its translation: CASSESGAGQPQHF.